This T cell receptor beta chain was captured in a study of beta chain features in type 1 diabetes. Study outcomes and limitations: Type 1 diabetes patients had TCRB CDR3s that were shorter (moderately but significantly so) in all four CD4+ subsets.

The entirety of the isolated RNA underwent reverse transcription, so expressed TCRB transcripts were sequenced. TCRdb's copy holds only in-frame clones and misses some; the assay was immunoSEQ multiplex PCR. The sample lists hundreds of thousands of clones, roughly 15% seen once, with 0.015% to 0.017% in the top ten. Of note for this clone: Its antigen is not identified.

V lost 4 bases to trimming and J lost 0 bases, with 10 bases between them. The CDR3 totals 13 residues. Germline CDR1 reads SQVTM; CDR2 reads ANQGSEA. The rearrangement links TRBV29-1 to TRBJ2-7; D ambiguous. The source is a man between 18 and 35 years old with type 1 diabetes. The specimen was naive CD4+ T cells from blood. The CDR3 is CSVGGLLSYEQYF. DNA of the CDR3: TGCAGCGTTGGAGGTTTACTCTCCTACGAGCAGTACTTC.